This T cell receptor (beta chain) derives from a study of blood T cell repertoires in COVID-19. Study context: T cells, B-cell-depleted T cells, or PBMCs provided the cDNA or gDNA that served as material.

The CDR3 contains 17 residues. Trimming at V came to 3 bases and at J to 2 bases, leaving 9 bases not matched to a gene. Germline V gives CDR1 LNHDA, CDR2 SQIVND (reference sequence). Clones were sequenced by immunoSEQ multiplex PCR, and TCRdb holds only the in-frame ones, with some missing. The sample has 110,000 or so clones; about 74% are singletons. The sequence came from a man between 65 and 85 years old with acute or convalescent COVID-19. This sequence joins TRBV19 and TRBJ2-5; 10 positions agree with TRBD2. Sequences were obtained from peripheral blood. CDR3 bases: TGTGCCAGTAGTATCCCACGGGGTAGCGGGGGGCAAGAGACCCAGTACTTC. Encoded protein: CASSIPRGSGGQETQYF.